This T cell receptor beta chain was identified in a study of beta chain features in type 1 diabetes. Study information: Patients and healthy donors were similar in age, gender and cell yields. Findings and limits, study-wide: Across patients, naive, central memory and Treg TCRB repertoires exhibited apparently greater similarity than was observed across healthy donors. TCRB CDR3 length was moderately but significantly reduced in all four CD4+ subsets of Type 1 diabetes patients.

Sequencing targeted expressed TCRB transcripts, as all isolated RNA had been reverse transcribed. The assay was immunoSEQ multiplex PCR, and TCRdb's table has in-frame clones only and misses some. This table holds more than 300,000 clones, around 12% found once. The CDR3 covers 14 residues. Germline assignment: CDR1 MGHRA and CDR2 YSYEKL. Trimming removed 4 bases at V and 1 base at J, with 11 bases between. To note about this clone: As yet, its antigen is unknown.

The sample taken for sequencing was naive CD4+ T cells from blood. This chain links TRBV4-1 with TRBJ2-7, with D possibly matching TRBD2 (5 bases). The receptor comes from a woman between 18 and 29 years old with type 1 diabetes. CDR3 nucleotide sequence: TGCGCCAGCAGCCCCCGCGAGGGATCCTACGAGCAGTACTTC. It yields the protein CASSPREGSYEQYF.